This T cell receptor (beta chain) comes out of a study of T cell repertoires in cytomegalovirus infection. Study at large: Public signatures in TCR beta pointed to CMV infection and matching HLA type. Study observations and caveats: Identification of carriers of CMV plus the relevant HLA was achieved through cumulative public TCR beta family frequency. Ex vivo responses were dominated by HLA-C-restricted CMV-specific TCR beta clonotypes.

A single record per CDR3 protein comes from TCRdb applying MiXCR to the reads. This table holds more than 250,000 distinct CDR3 sequences, roughly 15% found once. Trimming stripped 3 bases from V and 9 bases from J, with 15 bases between. The CDR3 has 15 residues. Germline CDR1 is SGHAT and CDR2 is FQNNGV. About this clonotype: Its antigen is unknown. With a much larger clone just one base away, this may be a read error.

The receptor's source is a human donor in good health (CMV status not recorded). Some clones in this sample may be carry-over from other donors' samples. Material for sequencing was PBMCs. This sequence joins TRBV11-2 and TRBJ1-6, with D perhaps TRBD1 (6 bases). CDR3 sequence (DNA): TGTGCCAGCAGCTTTCGGGGGACAAGGGGTTCACCCCTCCACTTT. Its protein product is CASSFRGTRGSPLHF. The entire variable domain, with the rest obtained from reference TRBV11-2 and TRBJ1-6, is as follows: EAGVAQSPRYKIIEKRQSVAFWCNPISGHATLYWYQQILGQGPKLLIQFQNNGVVDDSQLPKDRFSAERLKGVDSTLKIQPAKLEDSAVYLCASSFRGTRGSPLHFGNGTRLTVT.